These 9 T cell receptor beta chains share one sample of origin, sequenced in a study of cytomegalovirus exposure and HLA in healthy donors. Researchers ran the PCR with 60 Vbeta and 13 Jbeta primers. Some clones are missing from TCRdb's copy, which holds only in-frame ones; the method was immunoSEQ multiplex PCR. Here the sample spans approximately 110,000 clones, about 73% being singletons. The sample was PBMCs. These receptors originate from a woman between 50 and 59 years old in good health and CMV-seropositive.

J is TRBJ2-1 and V is TRBV11-2, with D perhaps TRBD1 (7 bases). CDR1 SGHAT and CDR2 FQNNGV come from the germline V gene. V was pared by 8 bases and J by 4 bases, with 18 bases between. The CDR3 totals 15 residues. CDR3 nucleotide sequence: TGTGCCAGCCAGCTTGGAGGGGGCGGGTACAATGAGCAGTTCTTC. Translating gives CASQLGGGGYNEQFF.

This clone was seen a handful of times. The rearrangement uses TRBV2 and TRBJ2-2; 8 nucleotides agree with TRBD1. Trimming took 8 bases from V and 3 from J; bases not matched to a gene: 8. Germline loops: CDR1 SNHLY, CDR2 FYNNEI. The length of the CDR3 is 15 residues. In DNA, the CDR3 is TGTGCCAGCCGGTACCGGGACAGGTACACCGGGGAGCTGTTTTTT. This sequence encodes CASRYRDRYTGELFF.

J is TRBJ2-1 and V is TRBV15; TRBD1 matches 9 bases. Germline lookup yields CDR1 LNHNV and CDR2 YYDKDF (reference sequence). This CDR3 is 12 amino acids long. The V gene end was trimmed by 9 bases and the J gene end by 9 bases; junction bases not matched to a gene: 6. Here the CDR3 reads CATKDRGPEQFF. In DNA form, the CDR3 reads TGTGCCACAAAGGACAGGGGCCCTGAGCAGTTCTTC.

The chain links TRBV18 to TRBJ2-1; 7 bases fit TRBD2. The germline gives CDR1 KGHSH, CDR2 LQKENI. The CDR3 runs to 12 residues. V lost 1 base and J lost 12; bases outside the gene matches: 3. The CDR3 loop is CASSPLASGQFF. The CDR3 bases are TGTGCCAGCTCACCACTGGCTAGCGGGCAGTTCTTC.

The table lists this clone with a count of one. This rearrangement joins TRBV11-2 to TRBJ1-3; TRBD1 matches at 8 bases. Germline assignment: CDR1 SGHAT and CDR2 FQNNGV. V was pared by 1 base and J by 0 bases, with 2 bases of the junction left unmatched. The CDR3 sequence is 16 residues long. CDR3 sequence (DNA): TGTGCCAGCAGCTTAGGCGGACAGGGCTCTGGAAACACCATATATTTT. It specifies CASSLGGQGSGNTIYF.

V gene TRBV4-2 combines with J gene TRBJ1-5, with TRBD1 as a possible D gene (6 bases). V dropped 6 bases and J dropped 4 bases, with 16 bases sitting between them. CDR3 size: 15 residues. The germline V gene encodes CDR1 LGHNA and CDR2 YNFKEQ. The CDR3, as DNA: TGTGCCAGCAGACATGAGACAGGAGGAAATCAGCCCCAGCATTTT. Translation: CASRHETGGNQPQHF.

The J gene is TRBJ2-7, the V gene TRBV18; 9 bases agree with TRBD1. The germline V gene has CDR1 KGHSH and CDR2 LQKENI. This CDR3 spans 15 amino acids. The ends lost 3 bases at V and 4 bases at J; junction bases unmatched: 7. The CDR3 DNA follows: TGTGCCAGCTCACCCCATCGGGACAGGGCTTACGAGCAGTACTTC. Protein product: CASSPHRDRAYEQYF.

This clone was observed a few times. The chain employs TRBV4-2 and TRBJ2-7, with D possibly being TRBD2 (6 bases). CDR1 and CDR2 from the germline V gene are LGHNA and YNFKEQ. With 0 bases removed from V and 2 bases from J, the gap between germline ends came to 17 bases. The CDR3 is 17 residues long. In DNA form, the CDR3 reads TGTGCCAGCAGCCAAGATTATCCAGCGGGCCGAGCCTACGAGCAGTACTTC. It yields the protein CASSQDYPAGRAYEQYF.

V gene TRBV9 combines with J gene TRBJ2-3; 8 bases are a match to TRBD2. Losses at the gene ends were 3 bases for V and 1 base for J; bases not matched to a gene: 10. The CDR3 has 17 amino acids. The V gene's germline CDR1 is SGDLS and CDR2 YYNGEE. Here the CDR3 reads CASSATGLAVGTDTQYF. CDR3 bases: TGTGCCAGCAGCGCGACCGGACTAGCAGTCGGCACAGATACGCAGTATTTT.